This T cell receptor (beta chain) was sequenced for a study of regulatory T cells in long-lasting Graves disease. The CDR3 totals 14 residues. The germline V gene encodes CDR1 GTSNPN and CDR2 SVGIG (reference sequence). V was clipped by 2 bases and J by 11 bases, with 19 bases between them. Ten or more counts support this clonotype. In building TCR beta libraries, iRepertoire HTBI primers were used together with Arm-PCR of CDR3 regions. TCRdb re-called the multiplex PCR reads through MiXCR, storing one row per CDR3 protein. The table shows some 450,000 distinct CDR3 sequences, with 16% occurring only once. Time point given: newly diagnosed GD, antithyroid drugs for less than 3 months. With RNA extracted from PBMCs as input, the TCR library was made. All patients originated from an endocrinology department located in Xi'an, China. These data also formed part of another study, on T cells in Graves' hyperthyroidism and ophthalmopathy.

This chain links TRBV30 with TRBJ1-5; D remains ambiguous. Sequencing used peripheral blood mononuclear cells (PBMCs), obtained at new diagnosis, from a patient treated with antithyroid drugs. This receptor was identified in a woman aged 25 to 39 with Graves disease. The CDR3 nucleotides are TGTGCCTGGAGTCCTATCTCCTTAAATGAAGCCCAGCATTTT. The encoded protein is CAWSPISLNEAQHF.